Below, 19 T cell receptor beta chains from the same sample are listed, as sequenced in a study of OX40 agonist ivuxolimab in advanced cancers. Libraries were prepared by immunoSEQ multiplex PCR; TCRdb keeps only in-frame clonotypes and omits some of them. This table holds about 120,000 clones, roughly 87% found once. This specimen consisted of CD4+ or CD8+ T cells sorted from blood, obtained in a trial of the OX40 agonist ivuxolimab. All receptors derive from an adult with an advanced solid tumor such as melanoma, head and neck, liver or kidney cancer.

This chain joins TRBV7-9 and TRBJ1-4; weak D call: TRBD1 (5 bases). The V and J ends lost 4 bases and 4 bases respectively, with 7 bases between them. Germline V CDR1 and CDR2: SEHNR, FQNEAQ (reference sequence). The CDR3 runs to 13 residues. The CDR3 DNA follows: TGTGCCAGCAGCTCCCAGGGTAATGAAAAACTGTTTTTT. Translated, it gives CASSSQGNEKLFF.

The CDR3 loop reads CASSLFVAGFYNEQFF. As DNA, the CDR3 is TGTGCCAGCAGTTTATTCGTTGCGGGCTTCTACAATGAGCAGTTCTTC. The gene calls are TRBV27 and TRBJ2-1; the D gene is possibly TRBD2 (5 bases). Trimming removed 1 base at V and 3 bases at J, with 13 bases between. The length of the CDR3 is 16 residues. CDR1 and CDR2 (germline): MNHEY, SMNVEV (reference sequence).

This clone was seen once. The CDR3 nucleotides are TGTGCCAGCAGTGAGGACAGGGGTCTAAACGAGCAGTACTTC. It is translated as CASSEDRGLNEQYF. This sequence joins TRBV2 and TRBJ2-7; TRBD1 matches at 9 bases. The V gene's germline CDR1 is SNHLY and CDR2 FYNNEI. CDR3 size: 14 residues. J gave up 5 bases and V 3 bases, and 5 bases lay outside the gene matches.

The rearrangement uses TRBV2 and TRBJ2-6; D is ambiguous. V was shortened by 6 bases and J by 0 bases, with 9 bases between the two germline ends. Germline CDR1 reads SNHLY; CDR2 reads FYNNEI. The CDR3 has 15 residues. The CDR3 protein is CASRPQISGANVLTF. CDR3 coding DNA: TGTGCCAGCAGACCCCAAATCTCTGGGGCCAACGTCCTGACTTTC. The full variable domain, with the rest looked up from reference TRBV2 and TRBJ2-6, is EPEVTQTPSHQVTQMGQEVILRCVPISNHLYFYWYRQILGQKVEFLVSFYNNEISEKSEIFDDQFSVERPDGSNFTLKIRSTKLEDSAMYFCASRPQISGANVLTFGAGSRLTVL.

This clone is a singleton in its sample. This chain joins TRBV6-1 and TRBJ1-1; the D is unclear. Germline V CDR1 and CDR2: MNHNS, SASEGT. V gave up 1 base and J gave up 3 bases, with 3 bases separating them. The CDR3 totals 12 residues. CDR3 coding DNA: TGTGCCAGCAGTGAAGAGTACACTGAAGCTTTCTTT. Amino acids: CASSEEYTEAFF.

A single count supports this clone. The chain couples TRBV14 to TRBJ1-6; no reliable D call. The CDR3 has 14 amino acids. CDR1 and CDR2 from the germline V gene are SGHDN and FVKESK. Trimming took 6 bases from V and 7 from J, leaving 13 bases between them. CDR3 coding DNA: TGTGCCAGCAGTCCTGGACGGATGAATTCACCCCTCCACTTT. Translated: CASSPGRMNSPLHF.

Points on this clone: Within the sample, other DNA sequences also encode this same CDR3. The chain carries TRBV7-9 and TRBJ2-7; D gene unclear. The CDR3 is 12 residues long. In germline, CDR1 is SEHNR, CDR2 FQNEAQ (reference sequence). The V end was cut by 2 bases, the J end by 1 base, with 3 bases between. CDR3 in amino acids: CASSLSSYEQYF. The CDR3 nucleotides are TGTGCCAGCAGCTTATCTTCCTACGAGCAGTACTTC.

The V call is TRBV15, the J call TRBJ2-1; D may correspond to TRBD1 or TRBD2 (5 bases each). Germline CDR1 and CDR2: LNHNV and YYDKDF (reference sequence). Trimming took off 8 bases at V and 9 bases at J, with 23 bases between the two ends. The CDR3 covers 15 residues. DNA of the CDR3: TGTGCCACCGGCCTCACCTCCGGGGCCGAGGGTGAGCAGTTCTTC. This gives the protein CATGLTSGAEGEQFF.

The V gene is TRBV7-2, the J gene TRBJ2-5, with TRBD2 identical over 7 bases. The germline V gene has CDR1 SGHTA and CDR2 FQGNSA. J was trimmed by 3 bases and V by 2 bases; bases with no gene match: 3. CDR3 size: 14 residues. The CDR3 sequence is CASSLSSGEETQYF. The CDR3 DNA follows: TGTGCCAGCAGCTTATCTAGCGGCGAAGAGACCCAGTACTTC.

J is TRBJ2-2 and V is TRBV6-5, with D possibly being TRBD1 (5 bases). V gave up 9 bases and J gave up 1 base, with 15 bases separating them. The CDR3 contains 15 residues. Germline CDR1 and CDR2: MNHEY and SVGAGI. Written as DNA, the CDR3 is TGTGCCAGTAATAGTAACAGGAAGAACACCGGGGAGCTGTTTTTT. Translating it yields CASNSNRKNTGELFF.

The chain links TRBV4-1 to TRBJ2-1; 7 nucleotides line up with TRBD1. J gave up 9 bases and V 5 bases, and 16 bases lay outside the gene matches. Germline V lookup: CDR1 MGHRA, CDR2 YSYEKL. CDR3 length equals 16 residues. The CDR3 loop reads CASSYAGGDPGGEQFF. The CDR3 coding sequence is TGCGCCAGCAGCTACGCAGGGGGAGACCCGGGTGGTGAGCAGTTCTTC.

The genes are TRBV19 and TRBJ1-2; 9 bases line up with TRBD1. The CDR3 is made up of 17 amino acids. Trimming cost V 5 bases and J 2 bases; bases outside gene matches: 12. CDR1 LNHDA and CDR2 SQIVND come from the germline V gene (reference sequence). The CDR3 DNA reads as TGTGCCAGTAGTGATACAGGGGGCAACTTGATCAACTATGGCTACACCTTC. The encoded protein is CASSDTGGNLINYGYTF.

This rearrangement joins TRBV6-6 to TRBJ1-2, with 7 bases aligning to TRBD1. This CDR3 has 14 residues. Trimming took 0 bases from V and 4 from J; bases not matched to a gene: 2. Germline V gene lookup returns CDR1 MNHNY and CDR2 SVGAGI (reference sequence). CDR3 coding DNA: TGTGCCAGCAGTTACTCCCGGGACAGCTATGGCTACACCTTC. Its protein product is CASSYSRDSYGYTF.

This clone has a single count. J is TRBJ1-5 and V is TRBV27, with TRBD1 matching over 8 bases. The CDR3 runs to 14 residues. Trimming took 6 bases from V and 2 from J; bases not matched to a gene: 3. Per the germline V gene, CDR1 is MNHEY and CDR2 is SMNVEV (reference sequence). CDR3: CASRPTGGNQPQHF. Here the CDR3 DNA reads TGTGCCAGCAGACCGACAGGGGGCAATCAGCCCCAGCATTTT.

This clone showed up just a few times. The chain employs TRBV5-1 and TRBJ2-3, with 8 bases matching TRBD2. This CDR3 has 13 amino acids. After removal of 4 bases from V and 6 bases from J, the junction contained 4 bases not matched to a gene. The germline CDR1 and CDR2 sequences are SGHRS and YFSETQ. The CDR3 is CASSTGGMDTQYF. CDR3 nucleotides: TGCGCCAGCAGCACGGGGGGGATGGATACGCAGTATTTT.

The V call is TRBV19, the J call TRBJ1-5, with D possibly matching TRBD1 (5 bases). The CDR3 totals 15 residues. V was clipped by 4 bases and J by 0 bases, with 10 bases between them. CDR1 LNHDA and CDR2 SQIVND come from the germline V gene (reference sequence). CDR3 sequence: CASSRVGVSNQPQHF. The CDR3 nucleotides are TGTGCCAGTAGTAGGGTAGGGGTTAGCAATCAGCCCCAGCATTTT. The complete variable domain, with remaining parts taken from reference TRBV19 and TRBJ1-5, reads DGGITQSPKYLFRKEGQNVTLSCEQNLNHDAMYWYRQDPGQGLRLIYYSQIVNDFQKGDIAEGYSVSREKKESFPLTVTSAQKNPTAFYLCASSRVGVSNQPQHFGDGTRLSIL.

The chain is built from TRBV28 and TRBJ1-1; D gene uncertain. V lost 4 bases and J 0 bases, leaving 9 bases between the germline ends. The CDR3 is made up of 14 amino acids. In germline, CDR1 is MDHEN, CDR2 SYDVKM. In DNA, the CDR3 is TGTGCCAGCAGTTCCCCCGGGATGAACACTGAAGCTTTCTTT. This translates into CASSSPGMNTEAFF. The entire variable domain, with the rest obtained from reference TRBV28 and TRBJ1-1, is as follows: DVKVTQSSRYLVKRTGEKVFLECVQDMDHENMFWYRQDPGLGLRLIYFSYDVKMKEKGDIPEGYSVSREKKERFSLILESASTNQTSMYLCASSSPGMNTEAFFGQGTRLTVV.

CDR3 region: CASSLGSGEKLFF. Here the CDR3 DNA reads TGTGCCAGCAGCTTAGGGTCCGGAGAAAAACTGTTTTTT. This chain uses TRBV7-9 with TRBJ1-4; D uncertain. Per the germline V gene, CDR1 is SEHNR and CDR2 is FQNEAQ (reference sequence). CDR3 length: 13 amino acids. Trimming cost V 1 base and J 8 bases, with 8 bases left between them.

The V call is TRBV19, the J call TRBJ1-2, with TRBD1 identical over 7 bases. The V gene end was trimmed by 8 bases and the J gene end by 8 bases; junction bases not matched to a gene: 5. The CDR3 extends over 11 amino acids. Germline lookup yields CDR1 LNHDA and CDR2 SQIVND (reference sequence). The CDR3 sequence: CASETGLGYTF. The CDR3 DNA reads as TGTGCCAGTGAGACAGGGTTGGGCTACACCTTC.